This T cell receptor beta chain was sequenced during a study of beta chain features in type 1 diabetes. General study points: All four CD4+ subsets of Type 1 diabetes patients contained TCRB CDR3s that were moderately but significantly shorter.

The isolated RNA, all of it, was reverse transcribed, so expressed TCRB transcripts were what got sequenced. Sequencing was performed with immunoSEQ multiplex PCR; in TCRdb, only in-frame clones are kept and a portion is missing. The sample has about 160,000 clones, approximately 8.4% seen once. A word on this clone: Its target is not known.

Trimming cost V 2 bases and J 9 bases, with 20 bases left between them. This CDR3 has 16 amino acids. Germline assignment: CDR1 MNHNY and CDR2 SVGAGI (reference sequence). This clonotype was sampled from a man between 18 and 35 years old with type 1 diabetes. The specimen sequenced was central memory CD4+ T cells from blood. The rearrangement joins TRBV6-6 to TRBJ2-1; the D is unclear. The CDR3 region has the DNA TGTGCCAGCAGTTACCGGGTTAGTGCGCGCATCAGTGAGCAGTTCTTC. Translation: CASSYRVSARISEQFF.